This T cell receptor (beta chain) came from a study of blood T cell repertoires in COVID-19. The CDR3 runs to 13 residues. V was trimmed by 6 bases and J by 4 bases, leaving 12 bases between them. Germline-derived CDR1 and CDR2 are MDHEN and SYDVKM. TCRdb's copy holds only in-frame clones and misses some; the assay was immunoSEQ multiplex PCR. The sample shows over 130,000 clones, about three quarters of them seen only once. The V and J genes are TRBV28 and TRBJ2-5; tentatively, D is TRBD2 (6 bases). Sequencing was done on a sample of peripheral blood. This receptor was taken from a woman in her 50s with active or convalescent COVID-19. The CDR3 region has the DNA TGTGCCAGCAGGGAGACTAGACGAGAGACCCAGTACTTC. Encoded protein: CASRETRRETQYF.